This passage covers 20 T cell receptor beta chains from one sample sequenced in a study of OX40 agonist ivuxolimab in advanced cancers. This table comes from immunoSEQ multiplex PCR, and its TCRdb copy is limited to in-frame clones, with some not included. The sample consists of over 90,000 clones, 94% of them appearing once. The source was CD4+ or CD8+ T cells sorted from blood, collected in a trial of the OX40 agonist ivuxolimab. The source is an adult with an advanced solid tumor such as melanoma, head and neck, liver or kidney cancer.

This chain connects TRBV6-1 to TRBJ2-5; TRBD2 is a possible D gene (7 bases). The CDR3 contains 15 residues. The V gene's germline CDR1 is MNHNS and CDR2 SASEGT. The ends were cut back, 8 bases at V and 5 bases at J, with 21 bases in the middle. The CDR3 loop is CASGLSWGREETQYF. The CDR3 DNA reads TGTGCCAGCGGTTTATCTTGGGGGCGGGAGGAGACCCAGTACTTC.

This chain's CDR3 is CASSNKLAGPEYNEQFF. The CDR3 DNA reads TGTGCCAGCAGCAACAAACTAGCGGGGCCTGAATACAATGAGCAGTTCTTC. J is TRBJ2-1 and V is TRBV21-1; the D call of TRBD2 is as the table states it, not checked on the DNA. TRBV21-1 is a pseudogene. CDR3 length: 17 residues.

This chain links TRBV19 with TRBJ1-5; 8 bases align to TRBD1. Germline CDR1 LNHDA, CDR2 SQIVND (reference sequence). V shed 4 bases and J 5 bases; nucleotides not matched to a gene: 13. The CDR3 totals 17 residues. Here the CDR3 DNA reads TGTGCCAGTAGTACAGGACGAGGTGGGACAGGTCATCAGCCCCAGCATTTT. It yields the protein CASSTGRGGTGHQPQHF.

This sequence joins TRBV5-4 and TRBJ2-7; 8 nucleotides line up with TRBD2. Germline V gene sequence: CDR1 SGHNT, CDR2 YYREEE (reference sequence). With 4 bases clipped from V and 2 bases from J, the junction kept 8 bases outside the gene matches. This CDR3 region has 15 residues. The CDR3 DNA is TGTGCCAGCAGCCCGGGAGGGGCAGAGCCCTACGAGCAGTACTTC. Amino acids: CASSPGGAEPYEQYF.

The chain is built from TRBV4-3 and TRBJ2-1, with TRBD2 matching 11 bases. Germline lookup yields CDR1 LGHNA and CDR2 YSLEER. This CDR3 comprises 18 residues. J gave up 5 bases and V 2 bases, and 11 bases lay outside the gene matches. The CDR3 sequence: CASSQYLPGLAGNNEQFF. In DNA, the CDR3 is TGCGCCAGCAGCCAATACCTCCCCGGACTAGCGGGTAACAATGAGCAGTTCTTC.

A single count supports this clone. The rearrangement joins TRBV15 to TRBJ1-2; D remains ambiguous. The CDR3 extends over 13 amino acids. Deletions cut 2 bases from V and 6 bases from J, with 10 bases between. The germline V gene has CDR1 LNHNV and CDR2 YYDKDF (reference sequence). The DNA of the CDR3 is TGTGCCACCAGCAGAAGGCAGTTTGATGGCTACACCTTC. Its translation is CATSRRQFDGYTF.

The sample holds one count of this clone. The sample contains more than one DNA sequence encoding this CDR3. This chain connects TRBV9 to TRBJ2-2; 7 positions agree with TRBD2. CDR3 length: 16 amino acids. Germline V gene data show CDR1 as SGDLS and CDR2 as YYNGEE. V shed 3 bases and J 6 bases; nucleotides not matched to a gene: 11. Here the CDR3 DNA reads TGTGCCAGCAGCGACTTCAGGGTACGGGGGGCCGGGGAGCTGTTTTTT. This encodes CASSDFRVRGAGELFF.

The V call is TRBV10-1, the J call TRBJ1-4; a weak D match, TRBD1 (5 bases). Germline V CDR1 and CDR2: WNHNN, SYGVQD (reference sequence). This CDR3 is 14 amino acids long. V was cut by 0 bases and J by 7 bases, with 9 bases left in between. The CDR3 bases are TGCGCCAGCAGTGAGTCGTCAGGGACTGAAAAACTGTTTTTT. Protein product: CASSESSGTEKLFF.

The V gene is TRBV4-3, the J gene TRBJ2-3; the match to TRBD1 covers 9 bases. The CDR3 has 15 amino acids. V lost 3 bases and J lost 3; bases outside the gene matches: 4. CDR1 LGHNA and CDR2 YSLEER come from the germline V gene. The DNA of the CDR3 is TGCGCCAGCAGCCATACCGGGACAGGGACAGATACGCAGTATTTT. Its translation is CASSHTGTGTDTQYF.

This clone has just one count. The chain combines TRBV5-5 with TRBJ1-2, with D perhaps TRBD1 (5 bases). This CDR3 spans 14 amino acids. CDR1 is SGHKS, CDR2 YYEKEE, per germline (reference sequence). The ends were cut back, 3 bases at V and 2 bases at J, with 11 bases in the middle. CDR3 nucleotide sequence: TGTGCCAGCAGCTCCCCTCAGGGAAACTATGGCTACACCTTC. Its translation: CASSSPQGNYGYTF.

The rearrangement joins TRBV19 to TRBJ1-4; a possible D gene is TRBD1 (5 bases). This CDR3 is built from 13 residues. V was cut by 7 bases and J by 4 bases, with 10 bases left in between. Germline CDR1 and CDR2: LNHDA and SQIVND (reference sequence). CDR3 bases: TGTGCCAGTACGGGACCGAGTAATGAAAAACTGTTTTTT. Amino acid sequence: CASTGPSNEKLFF.

The chain couples TRBV7-9 to TRBJ1-5, with D perhaps matching TRBD1 (6 bases). CDR3 size: 15 residues. CDR1 and CDR2 (germline): SEHNR, FQNEAQ (reference sequence). V lost 1 base and J lost 1, with 8 bases in between. CDR3 bases: TGTGCCAGCAGCTTAGGCAGGGGAAGCAATCAGCCCCAGCATTTT. Its protein is CASSLGRGSNQPQHF.

The V gene is TRBV14, the J gene TRBJ2-6, with D hard to call. The germline gives CDR1 SGHDN, CDR2 FVKESK. Trimming took off 4 bases at V and 4 bases at J, with 5 bases between the two ends. There are 13 residues in the CDR3. The CDR3 bases are TGTGCCAGCAGCCTTTCAGGGGCCAACGTCCTGACTTTC. Protein sequence: CASSLSGANVLTF.

The gene calls are TRBV27 and TRBJ1-2; D might be TRBD1 (5 bases). With 6 bases removed from V and 5 bases from J, the gap between germline ends came to 13 bases. Germline assignment: CDR1 MNHEY and CDR2 SMNVEV (reference sequence). The length of the CDR3 is 13 residues. Written as DNA, the CDR3 is TGTGCCAGCAGCCCAGGGCCCGTTTATGGCTACACCTTC. This translates into CASSPGPVYGYTF.

The chain carries TRBV28 and TRBJ1-5; D is perhaps TRBD1 (5 bases). Germline CDR1 is MDHEN and CDR2 is SYDVKM. Trimming took 5 bases from V and 4 from J, leaving 18 bases between them. The CDR3 is 16 residues long. CDR3 protein: CASSRRGSRRNQPQHF. CDR3 coding DNA: TGTGCCAGCAGTCGCCGGGGGAGTCGGAGGAATCAGCCCCAGCATTTT.

The gene calls are TRBV6-4 and TRBJ1-6; 7 nucleotides line up with TRBD1. Germline CDR1 MRHNA, CDR2 SNTAGT. Trimming at V came to 4 bases and at J to 7 bases, leaving 4 bases not matched to a gene. CDR3 length equals 14 residues. The CDR3 sequence is CASSVGTENSPLHF. The CDR3 DNA follows: TGTGCCAGCAGTGTTGGGACAGAGAATTCACCCCTCCACTTT.

The chain employs TRBV7-2 and TRBJ2-7; TRBD1 might be the D (6 bases). CDR1 SGHTA and CDR2 FQGNSA come from the germline V gene. The ends were cut back, 5 bases at V and 2 bases at J, with 16 bases in the middle. The CDR3 contains 15 residues. CDR3 in amino acids: CASSPRMRDTYEQYF. CDR3 in DNA: TGTGCCAGCAGCCCACGGATGAGGGACACCTACGAGCAGTACTTC.

This clone was detected once. The CDR3 nucleotides read TGTGCCAGCAGTTACGGATTCAGGACAGGCGACTATGGCTACACCTTC. Its protein product is CASSYGFRTGDYGYTF. V usage is TRBV6-6 and J usage is TRBJ1-2, with 7 positions matching TRBD1. This CDR3 contains 16 residues. CDR1 is MNHNY and CDR2 is SVGAGI in the germline V gene (reference sequence). V was clipped by 2 bases and J by 3 bases; unmatched bases: 9.

The chain carries TRBV19 and TRBJ1-6; D is undetermined. Germline CDR1 reads LNHDA; CDR2 reads SQIVND (reference sequence). The CDR3 spans 16 residues. The V and J ends lost 1 base and 7 bases respectively, with 14 bases between them. The CDR3, as DNA: TGTGCCAGTAGTATAGCTTCCCCCGGGTTAAATTCACCCCTCCACTTT. This translates into CASSIASPGLNSPLHF.

The chain couples TRBV6-6 to TRBJ1-2, with D possibly being TRBD1 (6 bases). There are 15 residues in the CDR3. The V and J ends lost 0 bases and 4 bases respectively, with 12 bases between them. Germline-derived CDR1 and CDR2 are MNHNY and SVGAGI (reference sequence). CDR3: CASSYSGGRSYGYTF. Here the CDR3 DNA reads TGTGCCAGCAGTTACTCGGGGGGGCGGTCCTATGGCTACACCTTC.